One sample yielded the 25 T cell receptor beta chains listed below, sequenced in a study of Ad26.COV2.S vaccination and SARS-CoV-2 variants. Indicated treatment: 15 to 20 received Ad26.COV2.S at low or high dose, single or two shots; about 5 received placebo; per-sample allocation not given. Collection of samples fell on day 63 after the first vaccine or placebo injection. Only in-frame clones appear in the TCRdb table, and some are missing; sequencing was by immunoSEQ multiplex PCR. The table has about 320,000 clones, more than 70% seen once. Material: peripheral blood, obtained in a trial of Ad26.COV2.S vaccine versus placebo. These receptors all come from a person between 18 and 59 years old who received the Ad26.COV2.S COVID-19 vaccine or a placebo.

The V and J genes are TRBV18 and TRBJ1-2, with D unresolved. V lost 2 bases and J lost 0, with 10 bases in between. Per the germline V gene, CDR1 is KGHSH and CDR2 is LQKENI. The CDR3 contains 15 residues. In DNA, the CDR3 is TGTGCCAGCTCACCAGGGTACACCACTAACTATGGCTACACCTTC. Its translation is CASSPGYTTNYGYTF. The variable domain in full, with the rest retrieved from reference TRBV18 and TRBJ1-2, is NAGVMQNPRHLVRRRGQEARLRCSPMKGHSHVYWYRQLPEEGLKFMVYLQKENIIDESGMPKERFSAEFPKEGPSILRIQQVVRGDSAAYFCASSPGYTTNYGYTFGSGTRLTVV.

The chain is built from TRBV4-3 and TRBJ1-4; possible D gene TRBD1, 6 bases. V was clipped by 4 bases and J by 6 bases, with 12 bases between them. The germline gives CDR1 LGHNA, CDR2 YSLEER. This CDR3 is 14 amino acids long. DNA for the CDR3: TGCGCCAGCAGCCGGCTAGGGGGGGATGAAAAACTGTTTTTT. Translating it yields CASSRLGGDEKLFF.

J is TRBJ2-7 and V is TRBV10-2; TRBD1 agrees at 9 bases. From germline, CDR1 is WSHSY and CDR2 SAAADI. This CDR3 region has 15 residues. V gave up 0 bases and J gave up 3 bases; unmatched junction bases: 3. CDR3 nucleotides: TGCGCCAGCAGTGAGTCGGCGGGACAGGGCTACGAGCAGTACTTC. Protein product: CASSESAGQGYEQYF.

The chain links TRBV5-1 to TRBJ1-2; 7 nucleotides match TRBD1. The germline gives CDR1 SGHRS, CDR2 YFSETQ. This CDR3 region has 15 residues. Germline trimming cut 3 bases from V and 4 bases from J; bases unmatched to any gene: 9. The CDR3 protein is CASSSSGQTGYGYTF. CDR3 DNA: TGCGCCAGCAGCTCGTCGGGACAGACAGGCTATGGCTACACCTTC.

This chain connects TRBV18 to TRBJ1-2, with 9 bases that match TRBD1. The V segment lost 3 bases and the J segment 1 base; nucleotides outside the gene matches: 3. CDR1 is KGHSH and CDR2 is LQKENI in the germline V gene. This CDR3 has 15 amino acids. The CDR3 bases are TGTGCCAGCTCACCCGGACAGGGGAGTAACTATGGCTACACCTTC. Protein product: CASSPGQGSNYGYTF.

This clone was seen only once. The chain recombines TRBV5-4 with TRBJ2-3; D possibly corresponds to TRBD1 (6 bases). V lost 2 bases, J lost 3 bases, and 13 bases lay in between. The CDR3 has 15 residues. Per the germline V gene, CDR1 is SGHNT and CDR2 is YYREEE (reference sequence). The CDR3 here is CASSFPGQGTDTQYF. In DNA form, the CDR3 reads TGTGCCAGCAGCTTTCCGGGGCAGGGGACAGATACGCAGTATTTT. The full variable domain, rest sourced from reference TRBV5-4 and TRBJ2-3, is ETGVTQSPTHLIKTRGQQVTLRCSSQSGHNTVSWYQQALGQGPQFIFQYYREEENGRGNFPPRFSGLQFPNYSSELNVNALELDDSALYLCASSFPGQGTDTQYFGPGTRLTVL.

V usage is TRBV7-2 and J usage is TRBJ1-2, with D unresolved. The CDR3 is 12 amino acids. Germline-derived CDR1 and CDR2 are SGHTA and FQGNSA. Between the trimmed V and J ends, which lost 3 bases and 11 bases, there was a span of 13 bases. The DNA for the CDR3 is TGTGCCAGCAGCTTGATTGGCAGGCATTACACCTTC. Amino acids: CASSLIGRHYTF. The full variable domain, in which reference TRBV7-2 and TRBJ1-2 provide the parts outside the CDR3, is GAGVSQSPSNKVTEKGKDVELRCDPISGHTALYWYRQSLGQGLEFLIYFQGNSAPDKSGLPSDRFSAERTGGSVSTLTIQRTQQEDSAVYLCASSLIGRHYTFGSGTRLTVV.

The chain is built from TRBV6-5 and TRBJ2-7; 10 nucleotides agree with TRBD1. The CDR3 spans 16 residues. From germline, CDR1 is MNHEY and CDR2 SVGAGI. V shed 2 bases and J 4 bases; nucleotides not matched to a gene: 8. The CDR3 DNA is TGTGCCAGCAGTTACGGGGGAGGGACAGGGGTTTACGAGCAGTACTTC. Protein sequence: CASSYGGGTGVYEQYF.

This chain links TRBV11-2 with TRBJ2-1; 12 bases align to TRBD2. Germline values: CDR1 SGHAT, CDR2 FQNNGV. The CDR3 has 16 amino acids. V lost 5 bases, J lost 5 bases, and 7 bases stayed unmatched. CDR3 protein: CASSPGLAGSHNEQFF. Written as DNA, the CDR3 is TGTGCCAGCAGCCCTGGACTAGCGGGGAGCCACAATGAGCAGTTCTTC.

The chain joins TRBV11-3 to TRBJ1-1; D unresolved. Per germline, CDR1 SGHNT and CDR2 YENEEA. V was shortened by 4 bases and J by 1 base, with 7 bases between the two germline ends. The CDR3 is 13 amino acids. CDR3 bases: TGTGCCAGCAGCTCGACACCGAACACTGAAGCTTTCTTT. It encodes CASSSTPNTEAFF. Full variable domain (remainder filled in from reference TRBV11-3 and TRBJ1-1): EAGVVQSPRYKIIEKKQPVAFWCNPISGHNTLYWYLQNLGQGPELLIRYENEEAVDDSQLPKDRFSAERLKGVDSTLKIQPAELGDSAVYLCASSSTPNTEAFFGQGTRLTVV.

This chain joins TRBV2 and TRBJ2-1; the D is unclear. CDR3 size: 15 residues. The ends were cut back, 4 bases at V and 9 bases at J, with 19 bases in the middle. Per the germline V gene, CDR1 is SNHLY and CDR2 is FYNNEI. The CDR3 spells CASSVDTDPAFEQFF. The CDR3 nucleotides read TGTGCCAGCAGTGTAGACACGGATCCAGCCTTTGAGCAGTTCTTC.

CDR3 residues: CASSPTGGRAFF. The CDR3 DNA reads TGTGCCAGCAGCCCAACAGGGGGGCGGGCTTTCTTT. The rearrangement links TRBV6-6 to TRBJ1-1; the match to TRBD1 covers 8 bases. CDR3 length: 12 amino acids. Germline values: CDR1 MNHNY, CDR2 SVGAGI (reference sequence). Trimming at V came to 6 bases and at J to 11 bases, leaving 8 bases not matched to a gene.

The rearrangement links TRBV12-3 or TRBV12-4 to TRBJ2-1; a weak D match, TRBD1 (6 bases). This CDR3 has 13 residues. Trimming shortened V by 4 bases and J by 7 bases, and 11 bases separated the two germline ends. The CDR3 DNA reads as TGTGCCAGCAGTTCTGGGGGCGCAAATGAGCAGTTCTTC. Its protein product is CASSSGGANEQFF.

J is TRBJ2-2 and V is TRBV6-1, with 11 positions matching TRBD2. V gave up 0 bases and J gave up 5 bases; unmatched junction bases: 11. The CDR3 consists of 19 residues. CDR1 MNHNS and CDR2 SASEGT come from the germline V gene. The CDR3 coding sequence is TGTGCCAGCAGTGAAGCGCTTGTAGCGGGGGGGCCAAGAACCGGGGAGCTGTTTTTT. It translates to CASSEALVAGGPRTGELFF.

The chain couples TRBV6-5 to TRBJ2-3; D might be TRBD1 (6 bases). The CDR3 loop spans 15 amino acids. Trimming pared 6 bases from V and 6 bases from J, leaving 19 bases between. CDR1 is MNHEY, CDR2 SVGAGI, per germline. CDR3 sequence: CASRPTRGTGDTQYF. CDR3 in DNA: TGTGCCAGCAGGCCTACGAGGGGCACAGGGGATACGCAGTATTTT.

CDR3 loop: CASSRNYEQYF. CDR3 coding DNA: TGTGCCAGCAGCCGCAACTACGAGCAGTACTTC. The V call is TRBV7-9, the J call TRBJ2-7; D is uncertain. The CDR3 loop spans 11 amino acids. The V gene's germline CDR1 is SEHNR and CDR2 FQNEAQ (reference sequence). Trimming took off 5 bases at V and 3 bases at J, with 5 bases between the two ends.

The rearrangement links TRBV19 to TRBJ1-3; weak D call: TRBD1 (5 bases). Germline V gene lookup returns CDR1 LNHDA and CDR2 SQIVND (reference sequence). This CDR3 has 16 residues. The ends were cut back, 4 bases at V and 4 bases at J, with 17 bases in the middle. The CDR3 reads CASSTHLRGMGNTIYF. DNA of the CDR3: TGTGCCAGTAGTACCCATCTGAGGGGTATGGGAAACACCATATATTTT.

The chain employs TRBV30 and TRBJ2-5, with 9 bases lining up with TRBD1. CDR1 is GTSNPN and CDR2 is SVGIG in the germline V gene (reference sequence). V gave up 1 base and J gave up 2 bases; unmatched junction bases: 5. There are 15 residues in the CDR3. CDR3 coding DNA: TGTGCCTGGAGTGCCCAGGGACAGGGACAAGAGACCCAGTACTTC. Protein: CAWSAQGQGQETQYF.

This clone was seen repeatedly, ten times or more. This sequence joins TRBV3-1 (or the pseudogene TRBV3-2) and TRBJ2-7; D is uncertain. Germline lookup yields CDR1 LGHDT and CDR2 YNNKEL (reference sequence). The CDR3 is 15 residues long. V was shortened by 0 bases and J by 3 bases, with 12 bases between the two germline ends. CDR3 amino acids: CASSQDPVTNYEQYF. CDR3 sequence (DNA): TGTGCCAGCAGCCAAGATCCCGTGACAAACTACGAGCAGTACTTC.

This chain uses TRBV30 with TRBJ1-1; possible D gene TRBD1, 5 bases. The germline V gene encodes CDR1 GTSNPN and CDR2 SVGIG (reference sequence). The CDR3 spans 17 residues. Trimming cost V 6 bases and J 1 base, with 24 bases left between them. CDR3 nucleotide sequence: TGTGCCTGTAGTAGACCGGGAAGTTTGAGGGGGAACACTGAAGCTTTCTTT. Its translation is CACSRPGSLRGNTEAFF.

The V gene is TRBV7-2, the J gene TRBJ1-2; 10 bases map to TRBD1. Germline assignment: CDR1 SGHTA and CDR2 FQGNSA. V was pared by 5 bases and J by 8 bases, with 11 bases of the junction left unmatched. The CDR3 runs to 15 residues. The CDR3 bases are TGTGCCAGCAGCCCGAGGGGACAGGGGATGGGGGGCTACACCTTC. It is translated as CASSPRGQGMGGYTF.

J is TRBJ1-2 and V is TRBV19; 7 bases fit TRBD1. This CDR3 spans 14 amino acids. The ends lost 4 bases at V and 8 bases at J; junction bases unmatched: 10. Germline V gene sequence: CDR1 LNHDA, CDR2 SQIVND (reference sequence). The CDR3 spells CASSKDRERGGYTF. The CDR3 DNA sequence: TGTGCCAGTAGTAAAGACAGGGAAAGGGGAGGCTACACCTTC.

This chain connects TRBV7-9 to TRBJ1-3, with 8 bases aligning to TRBD1. Germline V gives CDR1 SEHNR, CDR2 FQNEAQ (reference sequence). The CDR3 extends over 15 amino acids. V was clipped by 5 bases and J by 4 bases; unmatched bases: 7. The CDR3: CASSPWTGRGNTIYF. As DNA, the CDR3 is TGTGCCAGCAGCCCCTGGACAGGGAGGGGAAACACCATATATTTT.

CDR3 residues: CASSGQGARGYTF. CDR3 bases: TGTGCCAGCAGCGGACAGGGGGCGCGGGGCTACACCTTC. This chain uses TRBV2 with TRBJ1-2; 11 positions agree with TRBD1. CDR1 and CDR2 (germline): SNHLY, FYNNEI. V shed 6 bases and J 8 bases; nucleotides not matched to a gene: 5. There are 13 residues in the CDR3.

This clone has a handful of counts. The chain carries TRBV7-2 and TRBJ2-3, with a possible D match to TRBD2 (6 bases). Germline V gives CDR1 SGHTA, CDR2 FQGNSA. The CDR3 consists of 14 residues. Trimming took 2 bases from V and 8 from J, leaving 14 bases between them. The CDR3 nucleotides are TGTGCCAGCAGCTTAATCAGGGTGGGGGGTACGCAGTATTTT. This gives the protein CASSLIRVGGTQYF.